This T cell receptor (beta chain) was found in a study of human CD8 memory T cell subsets. RNA was isolated from duplicate vials, each containing under 170,000 sorted CD8+ T cells, for every subset. This clonotype is identified as medium-sized from frequency. Sequencing libraries of TCR beta were made by UMI-labeled 5' RACE. One entry per CDR3 protein, without DNA, is what TCRdb gives after re-calling the 5' RACE reads. The sample holds about 10,000 distinct CDR3 sequences. CDR1 SEHNR and CDR2 FQNEAQ come from the germline V gene (reference sequence). The CDR3 length is 17 residues. The V call is TRBV7-9, the J call TRBJ1-2; the D call from TCRdb, TRBD1, cannot be confirmed without DNA. The sequence came from a human donor in good health. The sequenced material came from CD8+ stem-like memory T cells (TSCM and TCM) sorted from PBMCs. The sample's subset: stem-like memory CD8 T cells (TSTEM), CCR7+ PD-1- TIGIT-. The CDR3 loop is CASSFSKGQAKRDGYTF.